Reported below is one T cell receptor beta chain. The data were taken from a study of OX40 agonist ivuxolimab in advanced cancers. Study-level information: Partial responses were recorded for three patients, including one with hepatocellular carcinoma and two with cutaneous melanoma.

Trimming pared 0 bases from V and 5 bases from J, leaving 11 bases between. CDR1 is LGHNA and CDR2 is YSLEER in the germline V gene. The CDR3 covers 14 residues. Profiling relied on immunoSEQ multiplex PCR, and the TCRdb table lists in-frame clones only, not all of them. Here the sample spans tens of thousands of clones, around three quarters being singletons. The origin of this receptor is an adult with an advanced solid tumor such as melanoma, head and neck, liver or kidney cancer. The specimen was CD4+ or CD8+ T cells sorted from blood, collected in a trial of the OX40 agonist ivuxolimab. J is TRBJ2-7 and V is TRBV4-3; D unclear. DNA for the CDR3: TGCGCCAGCAGCCAAGACGGGCGACGGGACGAGCAGTACTTC. This codes for CASSQDGRRDEQYF.